These 21 T cell receptor beta chains came from one sample sequenced in a study of blood T cell repertoires in COVID-19. TCRdb's table, derived via immunoSEQ multiplex PCR, lists solely in-frame clones and lacks some. The sample includes 250,000 to 350,000 clones, 85% to 90% seen only once; the top ten take approximately 2%. Sequencing was done on a sample of PBMCs or T cells enriched from blood (not recorded which). The origin of the receptors is a woman aged 60-75 years in a cohort exposed to, infected with or recovered from COVID-19 (not recorded which).

The chain recombines TRBV5-4 with TRBJ2-1, with a tentative D call TRBD1 (8 bases). Germline V CDR1 and CDR2: SGHNT, YYREEE (reference sequence). V shed 4 bases and J shed 4 bases, with 15 bases lying between them. CDR3 size: 15 residues. Written as DNA, the CDR3 is TGTGCCAGCAGCCCTACAGGGGGGGAATACAATGAGCAGTTCTTC. It encodes CASSPTGGEYNEQFF.

CDR3 residues: CASSRTSGIYNEQFF. In nucleotides, the CDR3 is TGTGCCAGCAGCCGGACTAGCGGGATCTACAATGAGCAGTTCTTC. The chain couples TRBV7-3 to TRBJ2-1; 12 bases match TRBD2. V gave up 5 bases and J gave up 3 bases; unmatched junction bases: 2. Germline V gives CDR1 SGHTA, CDR2 FQGTGA. The CDR3 extends over 15 amino acids.

V usage is TRBV6-5 and J usage is TRBJ1-5; TRBD1 matches 8 bases. J lost 3 bases, V lost 4 bases, and 2 bases had no gene match. CDR1 and CDR2 from the germline V gene are MNHEY and SVGAGI. CDR3 length: 14 residues. The CDR3: CASSSGGPNQPQHF. The CDR3 DNA follows: TGTGCCAGCAGTTCAGGGGGCCCCAATCAGCCCCAGCATTTT.

The chain uses TRBV6-1 and TRBJ2-3; 10 bases line up with TRBD2. V shed 2 bases and J 4 bases; nucleotides not matched to a gene: 9. The CDR3 extends over 17 amino acids. The V gene's germline CDR1 is MNHNS and CDR2 SASEGT. The CDR3 is CASSEILLAGVADTQYF. The CDR3 nucleotides read TGTGCCAGCAGTGAAATCCTCCTAGCGGGAGTGGCAGATACGCAGTATTTT.

The rearrangement joins TRBV2 to TRBJ1-6; the D is unclear. The CDR3 contains 14 residues. Looked up from germline, CDR1 is SNHLY and CDR2 is FYNNEI. V was shortened by 4 bases and J by 3 bases, with 7 bases between the two germline ends. The CDR3 sequence is CASSGLNYNSPLHF. DNA of the CDR3: TGTGCCAGCAGTGGGCTGAACTATAATTCACCCCTCCACTTT.

This clone was recorded once. This sequence joins TRBV4-2 and TRBJ1-2; D is perhaps TRBD1 (6 bases). CDR1 LGHNA and CDR2 YNFKEQ come from the germline V gene. V lost 3 bases to trimming and J lost 1 base, with 12 bases between them. This CDR3 spans 15 amino acids. The CDR3 here is CASSHADRLNYGYTF. The CDR3 region has the DNA TGTGCCAGCAGCCACGCCGACAGGCTTAACTATGGCTACACCTTC.

This clone came up a few times. The chain links TRBV2 to TRBJ2-3, with a tentative D call TRBD1 (5 bases). The germline V and J ends were trimmed by 4 bases and 0 bases, with 14 bases remaining between them. Germline CDR1 and CDR2: SNHLY and FYNNEI. This CDR3 is built from 16 residues. The CDR3 loop is CASSGTGKKSTDTQYF. CDR3 sequence (DNA): TGTGCCAGCAGTGGAACAGGCAAAAAAAGCACAGATACGCAGTATTTT.

J is TRBJ2-5 and V is TRBV29-1; possible D gene TRBD2, 6 bases. In germline, CDR1 is SQVTM, CDR2 ANQGSEA. The CDR3 has 14 amino acids. Trimming left V 7 bases short and J 5 bases short, with 20 bases between. The CDR3 region is CSGGGARLGETQYF. DNA for the CDR3: TGCAGCGGAGGAGGGGCTAGACTGGGTGAGACCCAGTACTTC.

The rearrangement joins TRBV20-1 to TRBJ1-6; 7 bases match TRBD1. CDR3 length: 16 amino acids. With V trimmed by 3 bases and J by 3 bases, 8 bases remained unmatched. Germline V CDR1 and CDR2: DFQATT, SNEGSKA (reference sequence). For the CDR3, the DNA is TGCAGTGCTAGTTTAGGGGGCGCGGTCTATAATTCACCCCTCCACTTT. Encoded protein: CSASLGGAVYNSPLHF.

This rearrangement joins TRBV28 to TRBJ2-5; 9 nucleotides line up with TRBD2. V was clipped by 4 bases and J by 4 bases; unmatched bases: 10. Germline CDR1 and CDR2: MDHEN and SYDVKM. This CDR3 spans 16 amino acids. CDR3 nucleotides: TGTGCCAGCAGTTCCCCAGTAGCGGGAGTTGGAGAGACCCAGTACTTC. Translation gives CASSSPVAGVGETQYF.

The rearrangement joins TRBV28 to TRBJ2-1; 7 bases match TRBD1. The germline gives CDR1 MDHEN, CDR2 SYDVKM. The CDR3 covers 15 residues. The ends lost 2 bases at V and 3 bases at J; junction bases unmatched: 4. CDR3 protein: CASSLDGQDYNEQFF. The CDR3 DNA is TGTGCCAGCAGTTTAGACGGACAGGACTACAATGAGCAGTTCTTC.

The chain couples TRBV5-4 to TRBJ1-3; TRBD1 agrees at 8 bases. V lost 4 bases, J lost 0 bases, and 6 bases stayed unmatched. The CDR3 sequence is 16 residues long. Germline lookup yields CDR1 SGHNT and CDR2 YYREEE (reference sequence). The CDR3 here is CASSLGTGFSGNTIYF. In nucleotides, the CDR3 is TGTGCCAGCAGCCTCGGGACAGGCTTCTCTGGAAACACCATATATTTT.

The chain joins TRBV15 to TRBJ2-3; 7 bases match TRBD2. Germline V gives CDR1 LNHNV, CDR2 YYDKDF (reference sequence). The junction had 6 bases not matched to a gene; V was cut back by 0 bases and J by 3 bases. The CDR3 length is 16 residues. The DNA for the CDR3 is TGTGCCACCAGCAGAGAGCAAGGCGGGAGAACAGATACGCAGTATTTT. Translated, it gives CATSREQGGRTDTQYF.

This sequence joins TRBV6-1 and TRBJ2-7; D may be TRBD1 (6 bases). This CDR3 comprises 17 residues. Germline-derived CDR1 and CDR2 are MNHNS and SASEGT. Trimming shortened V by 3 bases and J by 1 base, and 19 bases separated the two germline ends. DNA of the CDR3: TGTGCCAGCAGTGATAGGATTTATGTGGACAGATCCTACGAGCAGTACTTC. Encoded protein: CASSDRIYVDRSYEQYF.

The J gene is TRBJ2-7, the V gene TRBV10-3; 10 bases align to TRBD1. CDR3 size: 14 residues. Germline V gene sequence: CDR1 ENHRY, CDR2 SYGVKD. V dropped 4 bases and J dropped 6; count of bases not matched to a gene: 6. CDR3 sequence (DNA): TGTGCCATCAGTGGGGGGAGACAGGGGGCCGAGCAGTACTTC. As protein: CAISGGRQGAEQYF.

The gene calls are TRBV6-5 and TRBJ2-1, with a tentative D call TRBD2 (5 bases). There are 15 residues in the CDR3. From germline, CDR1 is MNHEY and CDR2 SVGAGI. V was trimmed by 4 bases and J by 4 bases, leaving 14 bases between them. The CDR3 bases are TGTGCCAGCAGTTGGAAGGGAGTGGGTTACAATGAGCAGTTCTTC. Translating gives CASSWKGVGYNEQFF.

Worth noting for this clone: Its ends do not fully match the called genes, so a read error is possible. V gene TRBV12-3 or TRBV12-4 combines with J gene TRBJ2-7; a weak D match, TRBD1 (5 bases). The CDR3 has 12 amino acids. The CDR3, as DNA: TGTGCCAGCCGTTTAGGGGCAGGGGAGCAGTACTTC. It translates to CASRLGAGEQYF.

The chain uses TRBV28 and TRBJ2-1; 10 positions match TRBD2. In germline, CDR1 is MDHEN, CDR2 SYDVKM. This CDR3 has 17 amino acids. The V gene end was trimmed by 6 bases and the J gene end by 8 bases; junction bases not matched to a gene: 16. CDR3 sequence (DNA): TGTGCCAGCAGCTCCCGACTCGGACTAGCGGAGGGGGATGAGCAGTTCTTC. This codes for CASSSRLGLAEGDEQFF.

This chain joins TRBV9 and TRBJ1-3, with D perhaps TRBD1 (5 bases). CDR3 length: 15 amino acids. The V end was cut by 0 bases, the J end by 7 bases, with 14 bases between. Germline V gene sequence: CDR1 SGDLS, CDR2 YYNGEE. CDR3 region: CASSVGVTEANTIYF. The CDR3 DNA reads TGTGCCAGCAGCGTAGGGGTGACAGAAGCGAACACCATATATTTT.

J is TRBJ2-5 and V is TRBV5-1, with 10 bases aligning to TRBD1. The ends lost 4 bases at V and 3 bases at J; junction bases unmatched: 3. CDR3 length: 14 amino acids. In germline, CDR1 is SGHRS, CDR2 YFSETQ. The DNA of the CDR3 is TGCGCCAGCAGCCAAGGGACAGGGGAAGAGACCCAGTACTTC. This codes for CASSQGTGEETQYF.

CDR3 amino acids: CASSPSGPQPGEKLFF. CDR3 DNA sequence: TGTGCCAGCAGCCCTTCAGGACCGCAGCCGGGGGAAAAACTGTTTTTT. The V gene is TRBV28, the J gene TRBJ1-4; no clear D gene. The CDR3 length is 16 residues. Germline assignment: CDR1 MDHEN and CDR2 SYDVKM. Trimming pared 6 bases from V and 8 bases from J, leaving 22 bases between.